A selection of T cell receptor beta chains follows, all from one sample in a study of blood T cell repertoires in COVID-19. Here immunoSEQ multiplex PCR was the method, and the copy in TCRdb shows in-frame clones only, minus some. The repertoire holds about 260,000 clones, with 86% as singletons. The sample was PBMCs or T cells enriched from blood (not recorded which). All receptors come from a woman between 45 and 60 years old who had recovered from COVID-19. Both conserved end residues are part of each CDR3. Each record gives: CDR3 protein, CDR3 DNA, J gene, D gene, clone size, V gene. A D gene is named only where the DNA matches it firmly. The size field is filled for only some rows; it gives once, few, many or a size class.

CDR3aa: CASSRLSVDEAFF
CDR3nt: TGTGCCAGCAGCCGATTATCTGTAGATGAAGCTTTCTTT
j_gene: TRBJ1-1
d_gene: NA
abundance: NA
v_gene: TRBV14

CDR3aa: CASSHKTGFNGYTF
CDR3nt: TGTGCCAGCAGCCACAAGACTGGCTTTAATGGCTACACCTTC
j_gene: TRBJ1-2
d_gene: NA
abundance: NA
v_gene: TRBV6-5

CDR3aa: CASSNPGQGAFETQYF
CDR3nt: TGTGCCAGCAGCAACCCGGGACAGGGGGCTTTTGAGACCCAGTACTTC
j_gene: TRBJ2-5
d_gene: TRBD1
abundance: NA
v_gene: TRBV14

CDR3aa: CASSQVGLAGQAYEQYF
CDR3nt: TGTGCCAGCAGCCAAGTGGGACTAGCGGGGCAGGCCTACGAGCAGTACTTC
j_gene: TRBJ2-7
d_gene: TRBD2
abundance: NA
v_gene: TRBV3-1/TRBV3-2

CDR3aa: CATRTEASSYNEQFF
CDR3nt: TGTGCCACCAGGACAGAGGCGAGCTCCTACAATGAGCAGTTCTTC
j_gene: TRBJ2-1
d_gene: NA
abundance: NA
v_gene: TRBV24-1

CDR3aa: CASSTPQGARRASYNEQFF
CDR3nt: TGTGCCAGCAGTACACCCCAGGGGGCGCGGCGGGCAAGCTACAATGAGCAGTTCTTC
j_gene: TRBJ2-1
d_gene: TRBD1
abundance: NA
v_gene: TRBV27

CDR3aa: CASSIAGRYGYTF
CDR3nt: TGTGCCAGTAGTATAGCCGGTCGCTATGGCTACACCTTC
j_gene: TRBJ1-2
d_gene: NA
abundance: few
v_gene: TRBV19

CDR3aa: CASSEITGYSYEQYF
CDR3nt: TGTGCCAGCAGTGAAATCACAGGGTATTCCTACGAGCAGTACTTC
j_gene: TRBJ2-7
d_gene: NA
abundance: NA
v_gene: TRBV6-1

CDR3aa: CASSPQGFDEKLFF
CDR3nt: TGTGCCAGCTCACCCCAGGGATTCGATGAAAAACTGTTTTTT
j_gene: TRBJ1-4
d_gene: NA
abundance: few
v_gene: TRBV18

CDR3aa: CASSLTSGRAGELFF
CDR3nt: TGCGCCAGCAGCTTGACTAGCGGGAGGGCCGGGGAGCTGTTTTTT
j_gene: TRBJ2-2
d_gene: TRBD2
abundance: NA
v_gene: TRBV5-1

CDR3aa: CASSSTGTQFF
CDR3nt: TGTGCCAGCAGTTCCACCGGGACACAGTTCTTC
j_gene: TRBJ2-1
d_gene: NA
abundance: NA
v_gene: TRBV5-6

CDR3aa: CASTTHLTGINEKLFF
CDR3nt: TGCGCCAGCACTACACACCTTACAGGGATTAATGAAAAACTGTTTTTT
j_gene: TRBJ1-4
d_gene: NA
abundance: NA
v_gene: TRBV4-3

CDR3aa: CASSTYARNYGYTF
CDR3nt: TGTGCCAGCAGCACCTACGCTAGAAACTATGGCTACACCTTC
j_gene: TRBJ1-2
d_gene: NA
abundance: NA
v_gene: TRBV11-2

CDR3aa: CASSFQASGMTDTQYF
CDR3nt: TGCGCCAGCAGCTTCCAGGCTAGCGGGATGACAGATACGCAGTATTTT
j_gene: TRBJ2-3
d_gene: TRBD2
abundance: NA
v_gene: TRBV5-1

CDR3aa: CASSLVPGLAGGRQFF
CDR3nt: TGTGCCAGCAGCTTAGTACCGGGACTAGCGGGGGGGCGACAGTTCTTC
j_gene: TRBJ2-1
d_gene: TRBD2
abundance: NA
v_gene: TRBV11-2

CDR3aa: CASSDPGQGVYEQYF
CDR3nt: TGTGCCAGCAGTGATCCGGGACAGGGGGTCTACGAGCAGTACTTC
j_gene: TRBJ2-7
d_gene: TRBD1
abundance: NA
v_gene: TRBV6-2/TRBV6-3

CDR3aa: CASSLPGGAFGYTF
CDR3nt: TGTGCCAGCAGCTTGCCAGGGGGCGCTTTTGGCTACACCTTC
j_gene: TRBJ1-2
d_gene: TRBD1
abundance: NA
v_gene: TRBV5-8

CDR3aa: CASSLVRTVKRGGYTF
CDR3nt: TGTGCCAGCAGCTTAGTCCGGACGGTTAAGCGGGGTGGCTACACCTTC
j_gene: TRBJ1-2
d_gene: NA
abundance: NA
v_gene: TRBV13

CDR3aa: CASRDRTAPSYEQYF
CDR3nt: TGTGCCAGCCGAGATCGGACAGCCCCCTCCTACGAGCAGTACTTC
j_gene: TRBJ2-7
d_gene: NA
abundance: NA
v_gene: TRBV27

CDR3aa: CASSQVGLDRGRSPLHF
CDR3nt: TGTGCCAGCAGCCAAGTCGGTCTGGACAGGGGGCGATCACCCCTCCACTTT
j_gene: TRBJ1-6
d_gene: TRBD1
abundance: NA
v_gene: TRBV14

CDR3aa: CASSDRTGFNEKLFF
CDR3nt: TGTGCCAGCAGTGACCGGACAGGGTTTAATGAAAAACTGTTTTTT
j_gene: TRBJ1-4
d_gene: TRBD1
abundance: NA
v_gene: TRBV6-1

CDR3aa: CASSLFQANTEAFF
CDR3nt: TGTGCCAGCAGCTTATTTCAAGCTAACACTGAAGCTTTCTTT
j_gene: TRBJ1-1
d_gene: NA
abundance: NA
v_gene: TRBV7-2

CDR3aa: CSVEGHRNTIYF
CDR3nt: TGCAGCGTGGAAGGACATAGAAACACCATATATTTT
j_gene: TRBJ1-3
d_gene: NA
abundance: NA
v_gene: TRBV29-1

CDR3aa: CASRPTEVYGYTF
CDR3nt: TGTGCCAGCAGGCCGACAGAAGTCTATGGCTACACCTTC
j_gene: TRBJ1-2
d_gene: NA
abundance: NA
v_gene: TRBV28

CDR3aa: CASSLGTGNQPQHF
CDR3nt: TGTGCCAGCAGCTTGGGGACAGGCAATCAGCCCCAGCATTTT
j_gene: TRBJ1-5
d_gene: TRBD1
abundance: NA
v_gene: TRBV7-2

CDR3aa: CASRGTSGTEQFF
CDR3nt: TGTGCCAGCAGAGGGACTAGCGGGACTGAGCAGTTCTTC
j_gene: TRBJ2-1
d_gene: TRBD2
abundance: NA
v_gene: TRBV6-5

CDR3aa: CASSLGRSSYNEQFF
CDR3nt: TGTGCCAGCAGCTTAGGTCGGTCCTCCTACAATGAGCAGTTCTTC
j_gene: TRBJ2-1
d_gene: NA
abundance: once
v_gene: TRBV13

CDR3aa: CASSPGQDTDTQYF
CDR3nt: TGCGCCAGCAGCCCAGGACAGGACACAGATACGCAGTATTTT
j_gene: TRBJ2-3
d_gene: TRBD1
abundance: NA
v_gene: TRBV5-1

CDR3aa: CSVRPSRFIRAQYF
CDR3nt: TGCAGCGTTCGGCCCAGCCGGTTCATCAGGGCCCAGTACTTC
j_gene: TRBJ2-5
d_gene: NA
abundance: NA
v_gene: TRBV29-1